This T cell receptor (beta chain) was recovered during a study of blood T cells in healthy people across ages (dated by TCRdb to between 2014 and 2017). Looking at the study overall: In model experiments, template switching captured about one uniquely barcoded TCR beta cDNA molecule for every two T cells. To avoid experimental bias, donors of different ages were randomly spread across the sequencing lanes. To track age-related changes in TCR beta repertoire diversity, the study relied on deep sequencing normalized with unique cDNA molecular identifiers. For two donors (one aged 18 to 30 and one aged 80 or older), the study analyzed two additional independent replicas of 1 million unique cDNA reads from the same blood draw. Four age groups were formed from the donors: young (average approximately 15 years), middle-aged (approximately 39), aged (around 62) and long-lived (about 80). The investigation overall reported the following: There was a strong correlation between observed TCR beta diversity and the percentage of naive T cells measured by flow cytometry. The long-lived group showed more naive CD4+ T cells, fewer expanded clones and increased TCR diversity than the aged group, suggesting age selection. As age increased, observed TCR beta diversity per million T cells dropped in a roughly linear way, and a significant reduction was already evident by age about 36. Donor CMV infection status was unknown, potentially confounding age-related changes in expanded clonotypes. Bulk unsorted PBMC profiling prevented conclusive comparison of naive and antigen-experienced compartments. Estimates of total diversity from one million sequenced T cells were regarded as lower bounds and underestimates.

Library prep was done by 5' RACE. TCRdb shows the sequencer as Illumina HiSeq 2500. A second roughly 7 to 11 cycle PCR used a sample-barcoded 5' primer and a J-beta primer mix. A template-switch 5' adaptor carrying 12 random nucleotides introduced a unique molecular identifier onto each TCR beta cDNA molecule. At least 3 million CDR3-containing paired-end reads were obtained from each sample. First-strand cDNA synthesis was performed from all RNA using the Mint cDNA synthesis kit, with priming by a TRBC-specific oligonucleotide. Following uracil-DNA glycosylase treatment, all cDNA underwent a first 18-cycle PCR with the universal primers M1SS and BC2_uni_R. On the study's bioinformatics: Each sample was normalized by randomly selecting 1 million high-quality reads, each carrying a distinct molecular identifier. Instead of being binned into consensus sequences, reads with shared molecular identifiers were discarded. MiTCR, run with a Q25 quality threshold and the strictest error-elimination algorithm, handled CDR3 identification, clonotype clustering and error correction. Lower-bound total TCR beta diversity was estimated with a nonparametric unseen species model using Euler transformation. TCRdb trimmed the raw reads at Q25, called clones with MiXCR and kept productive beta chains. Records with the same CDR3 protein are collapsed into one entry carrying the most frequent genes and DNA. The V and J calls were determined by TCRdb, not by the authors. This sample lists roughly 1,500,000 distinct CDR3 sequences; about 31% were detected once. The ten most abundant clones make up over 9% of the sample.

Systemically healthy Caucasian individuals from Russia, about 38 in total and aged about 6 to 90 years, were included as donors. Each donor gave ten milliliters of peripheral blood, collected into EDTA-treated Vacutainer tubes. PBMCs were isolated by Ficoll-Paque density-gradient centrifugation, with at least 6.5 million obtained per sample. Total RNA, at least 6 micrograms per sample, was extracted from PBMCs with Trizol reagent. For every donor, flow cytometry on a PBMC aliquot measured the percentage of naive CD45RAhigh/CD27high T cells. CDR1 LNHNV and CDR2 YYDKDF are derived from the germline V gene (reference sequence). The CDR3 spans 19 residues, from the cysteine through the phenylalanine. Of the read, only the CDR3 DNA is kept; its 57 bases are in frame from base 1. V has 0 bases trimmed and J has 2 bases trimmed; junction bases matching no gene number 11. Turning to this clonotype: The antigen this receptor binds is unknown. Nothing much larger sits one base from this clone, and base qualities are not available.

This clonotype was sampled from a woman aged 25 to 39 in good health. Sequenced input: blood. The receptor chain draws on TRBV15 and TRBJ2-3, with TRBD2 identical over 10 junction bases. The CDR3 protein is CATSRDPASGGLTTDTQYF. Here is the DNA: TGTGCCACCAGCAGAGATCCGGCTAGCGGGGGTCTTACCACAGATACGCAGTATTTT. Where the CDR3 stops, the reference TRBV15 and TRBJ2-3 genes take over; the full variable domain is DAMVIQNPRYQVTQFGKPVTLSCSQTLNHNVMYWYQQKSSQAPKLLFHYYDKDFNNEADTPDNFQSRRPNTSFCFLDIRSPGLGDTAMYLCATSRDPASGGLTTDTQYFGPGTRLTVL.